The T cell receptor (beta chain) described here comes from a study of CD8 T cells in ankylosing spondylitis. Study-level findings and limits: What seemed typical of ankylosing spondylitis blood was a TCR beta motif built from several highly homologous variants. There was reportedly significant enrichment of clones that were disease-linked in matched ankylosing spondylitis synovial fluid.

This clonotype was recorded at least ten times. The antigen remains undetermined. Germline V gene lookup returns CDR1 SGHRS and CDR2 YFSETQ. The CDR3 has 16 residues. The V and J ends lost 0 bases and 0 bases respectively, with 10 bases between them. Library preparation for TCR beta used quantitative 5'-RACE with molecular barcodes. Using its own MiXCR run on the 5' RACE reads, TCRdb lists one record per CDR3 protein. The table includes roughly 440,000 distinct CDR3 sequences, roughly 17% detected once. The sample taken for sequencing was blood, either unsorted or a sorted T cell fraction (not recorded which). The chain has TRBV5-1 and TRBJ2-1; no clear D gene. The sequence was obtained from a male donor with ankylosing spondylitis. CDR3 loop: CASSLGAASSYNEQFF. The CDR3 DNA sequence: TGCGCCAGCAGCTTGGGTGCGGCCAGCTCCTACAATGAGCAGTTCTTC. The full variable domain, rest sourced from reference TRBV5-1 and TRBJ2-1, is KAGVTQTPRYLIKTRGQQVTLSCSPISGHRSVSWYQQTPGQGLQFLFEYFSETQRNKGNFPGRFSGRQFSNSRSEMNVSTLELGDSALYLCASSLGAASSYNEQFFGPGTRLTVL.